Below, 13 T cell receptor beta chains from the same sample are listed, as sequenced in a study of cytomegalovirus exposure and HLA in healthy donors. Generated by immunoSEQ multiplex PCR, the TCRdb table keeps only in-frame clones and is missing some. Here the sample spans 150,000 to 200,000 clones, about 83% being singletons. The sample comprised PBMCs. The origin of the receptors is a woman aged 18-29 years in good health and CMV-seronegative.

This CDR3 reads CAILPTDRPMRAFF. As DNA, the CDR3 is TGTGCCATCCTCCCAACGGACAGACCAATGAGGGCTTTCTTT. The V gene is TRBV10-3, the J gene TRBJ1-1; D may be TRBD1 (6 bases). Per germline, CDR1 ENHRY and CDR2 SYGVKD. The CDR3 is made up of 14 amino acids. V was clipped by 8 bases and J by 11 bases, with 24 bases between them.

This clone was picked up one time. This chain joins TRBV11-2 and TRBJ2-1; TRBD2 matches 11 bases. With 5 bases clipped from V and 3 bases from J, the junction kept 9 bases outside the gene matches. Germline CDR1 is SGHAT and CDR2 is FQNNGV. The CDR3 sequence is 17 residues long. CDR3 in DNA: TGTGCCAGCAGCCCCTTCCTACTAGCGGGGGACTACAATGAGCAGTTCTTC. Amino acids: CASSPFLLAGDYNEQFF.

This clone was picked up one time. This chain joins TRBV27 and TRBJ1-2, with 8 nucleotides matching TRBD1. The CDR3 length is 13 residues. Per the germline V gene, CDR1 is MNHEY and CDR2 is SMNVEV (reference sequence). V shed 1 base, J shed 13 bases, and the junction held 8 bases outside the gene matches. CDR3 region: CASSLLEDREVTF. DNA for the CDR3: TGTGCCAGCAGTTTATTAGAGGACAGGGAGGTCACCTTC.

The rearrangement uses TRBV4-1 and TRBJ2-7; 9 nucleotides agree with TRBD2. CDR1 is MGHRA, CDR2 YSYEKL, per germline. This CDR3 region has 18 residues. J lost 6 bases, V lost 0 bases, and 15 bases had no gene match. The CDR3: CASSQEGGSGRRGSEQYF. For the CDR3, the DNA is TGCGCCAGCAGCCAAGAGGGTGGTAGCGGGAGAAGGGGTAGCGAGCAGTACTTC.

CDR3 protein: CASSLAFGRGPIVETQYF. In DNA, the CDR3 is TGTGCCAGCAGCTTAGCGTTTGGGCGGGGTCCAATTGTGGAGACCCAGTACTTC. V usage is TRBV11-3 and J usage is TRBJ2-5, with D maybe TRBD2 (6 bases). CDR3 size: 18 residues. In germline, CDR1 is SGHNT, CDR2 YENEEA. Between the trimmed V and J ends, which lost 1 base and 5 bases, there was a span of 23 bases.

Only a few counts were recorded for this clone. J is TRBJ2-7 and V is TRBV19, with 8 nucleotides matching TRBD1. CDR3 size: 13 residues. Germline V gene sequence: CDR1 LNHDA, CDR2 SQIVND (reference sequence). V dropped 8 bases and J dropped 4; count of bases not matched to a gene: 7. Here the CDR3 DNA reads TGTGCCAGTCCCGCAGGGGGCTTTTACGAGCAGTACTTC. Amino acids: CASPAGGFYEQYF.

The CDR3 nucleotides read TGTGCCAGCTCACCACCGAGCGGGAGAGGGGGCGAGCAGTACTTC. It codes for CASSPPSGRGGEQYF. The chain employs TRBV18 and TRBJ2-7; 8 bases agree with TRBD2. The CDR3 is 15 amino acids. The V gene's germline CDR1 is KGHSH and CDR2 LQKENI. J gave up 6 bases and V 0 bases, and 7 bases lay outside the gene matches.

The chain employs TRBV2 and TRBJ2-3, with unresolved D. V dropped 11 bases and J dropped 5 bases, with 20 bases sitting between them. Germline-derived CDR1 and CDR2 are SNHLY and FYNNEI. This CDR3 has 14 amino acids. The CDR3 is CAAAVVRSGDTQYF. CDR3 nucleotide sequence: TGTGCCGCGGCAGTTGTAAGATCTGGAGATACGCAGTATTTT. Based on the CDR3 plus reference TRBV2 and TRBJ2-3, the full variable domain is EPEVTQTPSHQVTQMGQEVILRCVPISNHLYFYWYRQILGQKVEFLVSFYNNEISEKSEIFDDQFSVERPDGSNFTLKIRSTKLEDSAMYFCAAAVVRSGDTQYFGPGTRLTVL.

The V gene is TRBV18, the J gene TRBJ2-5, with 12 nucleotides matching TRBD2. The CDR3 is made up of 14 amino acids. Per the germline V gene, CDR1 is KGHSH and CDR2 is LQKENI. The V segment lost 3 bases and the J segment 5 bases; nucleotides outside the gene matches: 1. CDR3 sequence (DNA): TGTGCCAGCTCACCGGGACTAGCGGGTGAGACCCAGTACTTC. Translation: CASSPGLAGETQYF. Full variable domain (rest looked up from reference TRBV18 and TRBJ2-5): NAGVMQNPRHLVRRRGQEARLRCSPMKGHSHVYWYRQLPEEGLKFMVYLQKENIIDESGMPKERFSAEFPKEGPSILRIQQVVRGDSAAYFCASSPGLAGETQYFGPGTRLLVL.

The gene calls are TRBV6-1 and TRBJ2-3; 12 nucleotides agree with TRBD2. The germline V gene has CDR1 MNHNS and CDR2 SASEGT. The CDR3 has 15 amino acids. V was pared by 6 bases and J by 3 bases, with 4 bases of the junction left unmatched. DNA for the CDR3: TGTGCCAGCAGGCTAGCGGGAGGGGGGACAGATACGCAGTATTTT. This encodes CASRLAGGGTDTQYF.

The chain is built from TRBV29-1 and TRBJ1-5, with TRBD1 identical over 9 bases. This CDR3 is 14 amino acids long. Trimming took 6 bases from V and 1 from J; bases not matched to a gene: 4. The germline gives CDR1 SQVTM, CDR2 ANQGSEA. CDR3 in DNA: TGCAGCGTCGCACAGGGGGCCAGCAATCAGCCCCAGCATTTT. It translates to CSVAQGASNQPQHF.

DNA of the CDR3: TGTGCCAGCAGCGGAGGAAATGAGCAGTTCTTC. Residues: CASSGGNEQFF. The chain carries TRBV11-3 and TRBJ2-1; D is possibly TRBD2 (5 bases). The CDR3 is 11 residues long. The germline V gene has CDR1 SGHNT and CDR2 YENEEA. V lost 5 bases and J 7 bases, leaving 6 bases between the germline ends. Full variable domain (outside the CDR3, taken from reference TRBV11-3 and TRBJ2-1): EAGVVQSPRYKIIEKKQPVAFWCNPISGHNTLYWYLQNLGQGPELLIRYENEEAVDDSQLPKDRFSAERLKGVDSTLKIQPAELGDSAVYLCASSGGNEQFFGPGTRLTVL.

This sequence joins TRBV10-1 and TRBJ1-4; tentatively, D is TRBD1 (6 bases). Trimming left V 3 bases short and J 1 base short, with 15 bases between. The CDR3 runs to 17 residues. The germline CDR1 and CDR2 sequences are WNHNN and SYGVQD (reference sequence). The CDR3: CASSDSGHRLTNEKLFF. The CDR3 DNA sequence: TGCGCCAGCAGTGACTCGGGACACCGCCTAACTAATGAAAAACTGTTTTTT.